This TCR beta chain is drawn from a study of response to subunit inactivated influenza vaccine. TCRdb re-called the RT-PCR reads through MiXCR, storing one row per CDR3 protein. The sample records about 150,000 distinct CDR3 sequences, about 10% being singletons. This clonotype was observed many times. Antigen unknown. This CDR3 has 15 amino acids. The germline CDR1 and CDR2 sequences are SGHVS and FNYEAQ. The trim removed 2 bases at V and 8 bases at J, leaving 8 bases unmatched. Findings of the study overall: The authors offered the suggestion that each seasonal influenza vaccination recruits few new T cells.

The sequence derives from a man between 50 and 75 years old who received an inactivated influenza vaccine. The V and J genes are TRBV7-6 and TRBJ2-1, with 8 bases aligning to TRBD2. Sequences were derived from CD8+ T cells sorted from PBMCs, sampled around 25 months after vaccination. The CDR3: CASSLYGRAGDEQFF. CDR3 sequence (DNA): TGTGCCAGCAGCTTATACGGGAGGGCCGGTGATGAGCAGTTCTTC. The complete variable domain, with remaining parts taken from reference TRBV7-6 and TRBJ2-1, reads GAGVSQSPRYKVTKRGQDVALRCDPISGHVSLYWYRQALGQGPEFLTYFNYEAQQDKSGLPNDRFSAERPEGSISTLTIQRTEQRDSAMYRCASSLYGRAGDEQFFGPGTRLTVL.